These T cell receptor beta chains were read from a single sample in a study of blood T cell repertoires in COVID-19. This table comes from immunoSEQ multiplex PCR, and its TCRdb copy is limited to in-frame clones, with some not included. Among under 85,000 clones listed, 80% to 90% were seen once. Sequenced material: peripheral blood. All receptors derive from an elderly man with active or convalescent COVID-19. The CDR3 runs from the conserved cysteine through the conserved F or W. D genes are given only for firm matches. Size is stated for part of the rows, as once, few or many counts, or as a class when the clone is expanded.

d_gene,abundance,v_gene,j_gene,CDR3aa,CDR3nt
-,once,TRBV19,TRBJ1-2,CASSPGTNYGYTF,TGTGCCAGTAGTCCCGGGACTAACTATGGCTACACCTTC
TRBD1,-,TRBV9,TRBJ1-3,CASSVEGTGLLHTIYF,TGTGCCAGCAGCGTAGAGGGGACAGGGCTACTGCACACCATATATTTT
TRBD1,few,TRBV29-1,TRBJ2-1,CSVEDLDREVLGGEQFF,TGCAGCGTTGAGGATTTGGACAGGGAGGTACTAGGGGGTGAGCAGTTCTTC
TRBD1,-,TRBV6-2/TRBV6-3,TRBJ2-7,CASSSPGTGGSYEQYF,TGTGCCAGCAGTAGCCCCGGGACAGGGGGGTCCTACGAGCAGTACTTC
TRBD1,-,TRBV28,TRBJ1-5,CASSPQGGYSNQPQHF,TGTGCCAGCAGTCCCCAGGGGGGTTACAGCAATCAGCCCCAGCATTTT
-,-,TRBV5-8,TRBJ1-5,CASSFVSQPQHF,TGTGCCAGCAGCTTCGTGAGTCAGCCCCAGCATTTT
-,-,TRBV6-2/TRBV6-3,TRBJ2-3,CASSWLAGTRTDTQYF,TGTGCCAGCAGCTGGCTCGCGGGGACTCGAACAGATACGCAGTATTTT
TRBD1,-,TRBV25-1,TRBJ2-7,CASAPRDRVHEQYF,TGTGCCAGCGCCCCCCGGGACAGGGTTCACGAGCAGTACTTC
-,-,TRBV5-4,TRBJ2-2,CASSLPGSPPELFF,TGTGCCAGCAGCTTACCGGGATCCCCCCCGGAGCTGTTTTTT
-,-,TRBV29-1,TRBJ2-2,CSVLARATGELFF,TGCAGCGTTTTGGCCAGGGCCACCGGGGAGCTGTTTTTT
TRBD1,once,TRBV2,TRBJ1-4,CASRPGQGATNEKLFF,TGTGCCAGCAGGCCGGGACAGGGGGCAACTAATGAAAAACTGTTTTTT
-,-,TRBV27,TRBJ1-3,CASRYRVGTIYF,TGTGCCAGCAGGTACAGGGTTGGCACCATATATTTT
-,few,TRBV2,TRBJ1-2,CASSALRQDGYTF,TGTGCCAGCAGTGCCCTTAGACAGGACGGCTACACCTTC
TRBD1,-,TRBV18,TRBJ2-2,CASAVSRTGSGTGELFF,TGTGCCAGCGCTGTGAGCCGGACAGGGTCGGGCACCGGGGAGCTGTTTTTT
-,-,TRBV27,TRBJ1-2,CASSLEGRGNYGYTF,TGTGCCAGCAGTTTGGAAGGCAGGGGAAACTATGGCTACACCTTC
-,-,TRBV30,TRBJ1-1,CAWSALINTEAFF,TGTGCCTGGAGCGCACTGATAAACACTGAAGCTTTCTTT
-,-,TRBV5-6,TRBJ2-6,CASSLLGAGANVLTF,TGTGCCAGCAGCTTGCTAGGGGCTGGGGCCAACGTCCTGACTTTC
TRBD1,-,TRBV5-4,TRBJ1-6,CASSWRPGQGAPPLHF,TGTGCCAGCAGCTGGCGGCCGGGACAGGGGGCACCACCCCTCCACTTT
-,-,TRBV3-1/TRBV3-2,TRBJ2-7,CASSQLGQGSEQYF,TGTGCCAGCAGCCAATTAGGTCAGGGAAGCGAGCAGTACTTC
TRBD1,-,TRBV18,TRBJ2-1,CASSPVGTGGYNEQFF,TGTGCCAGCTCACCAGTCGGGACAGGGGGATACAATGAGCAGTTCTTC
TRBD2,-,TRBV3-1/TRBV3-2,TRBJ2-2,CASSRGTSENTGELFF,TGTGCCAGCAGCCGCGGGACTAGCGAGAACACCGGGGAGCTGTTTTTT
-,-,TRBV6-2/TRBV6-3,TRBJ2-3,CASSYSIGLKEGGTDTQYF,TGTGCCAGCAGTTACTCGATTGGGTTAAAAGAAGGAGGCACAGATACGCAGTATTTT
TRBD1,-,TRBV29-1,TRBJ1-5,CSVEVDRAAPQHF,TGCAGCGTTGAAGTGGACAGGGCCGCGCCCCAGCATTTT
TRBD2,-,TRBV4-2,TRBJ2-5,CASGPGTSGTEETQYF,TGTGCCAGCGGACCCGGGACTAGCGGGACGGAGGAGACCCAGTACTTC
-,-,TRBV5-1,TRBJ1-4,CASSFQGPATNEKLFF,TGCGCCAGCAGCTTCCAGGGCCCCGCAACTAATGAAAAACTGTTTTTT
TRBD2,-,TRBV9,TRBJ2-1,CASSVAGGNEQFF,TGTGCCAGCAGCGTAGCGGGGGGGAACGAGCAGTTCTTC
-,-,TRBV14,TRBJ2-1,CASSQVSGHNEQFF,TGTGCCAGCAGCCAAGTTAGCGGACACAATGAGCAGTTCTTC
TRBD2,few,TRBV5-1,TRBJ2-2,CASSLGGRGVTGELFF,TGCGCCAGCAGCTTGGGCGGGAGAGGTGTCACCGGGGAGCTGTTTTTT
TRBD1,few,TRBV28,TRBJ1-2,CASSLQGARGYTF,TGTGCCAGCAGCCTACAGGGGGCGAGGGGCTACACCTTC
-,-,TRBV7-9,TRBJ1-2,CASSLPGTPHGYTF,TGTGCCAGCAGCTTACCCGGGACACCTCATGGCTACACCTTC
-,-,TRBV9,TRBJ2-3,CASSYDGGPNTDTQYF,TGTGCCAGCAGCTACGACGGCGGGCCCAACACAGATACGCAGTATTTT
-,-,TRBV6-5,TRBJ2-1,CASQLVLAPYNEQFF,TGTGCCAGCCAGTTAGTGCTAGCCCCGTACAATGAGCAGTTCTTC
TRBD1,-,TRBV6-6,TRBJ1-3,CASSAGRDRAGNTIYF,TGTGCCAGCAGTGCGGGCCGGGACAGGGCTGGAAACACCATATATTTT
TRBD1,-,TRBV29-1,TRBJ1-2,CSVLQGTNYGYTF,TGCAGCGTGTTACAGGGGACCAACTATGGCTACACCTTC
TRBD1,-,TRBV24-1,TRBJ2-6,CATSDPRQGIGANVLTF,TGTGCCACCAGTGATCCCAGACAGGGGATTGGGGCCAACGTCCTGACTTTC
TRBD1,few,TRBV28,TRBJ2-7,CASSSLDRDGGEQYF,TGTGCCAGCAGCTCCCTCGACAGGGATGGTGGCGAGCAGTACTTC
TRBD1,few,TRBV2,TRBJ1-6,CASSGTGRGNSPLHF,TGTGCCAGCAGTGGGACAGGGAGAGGAAATTCACCCCTCCACTTT
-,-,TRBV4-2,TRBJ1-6,CASALQTAYNSPLHF,TGTGCCAGCGCCCTCCAGACAGCTTATAATTCACCCCTCCACTTT